This TCR beta chain was captured by sequencing in a study of cytomegalovirus exposure and HLA in healthy donors. Study-wide results and limits: TCR clusters originating in the first cohort tended to co-occur in the approximately 120 validation repertoires, according to a later analysis. TCR beta chains numbering more than 150 were designated cytomegalovirus-associated. In vitro data verified a few CMV-associated chains as specific for CMV antigens.

On this clone itself: The antigen remains unidentified.

Germline CDR1 reads LNHDA; CDR2 reads SQIVND (reference sequence). This CDR3 comprises 12 residues. Trimming pared 6 bases from V and 2 bases from J, leaving 7 bases between. The donors were members of the roughly 120-subject validation cohort (separate from the approximately 670-subject first cohort). TCRdb keeps only in-frame clones here, not all; method: immunoSEQ multiplex PCR. The table has some 90,000 clones, around 96% seen once. The TCR was taken from a young man in good health and CMV-seronegative. Sequencing was carried out using PBMCs. This chain uses TRBV19 with TRBJ1-1, with D uncertain. In nucleotides, the CDR3 is TGTGCCAGTAGCGATCTAAACACTGAAGCTTTCTTT. Protein sequence: CASSDLNTEAFF.